The T cell receptor (beta chain) under discussion was sequenced for a study of blood T cell repertoires in COVID-19. Repertoires were generated with immunoSEQ multiplex PCR, while TCRdb's copy carries only in-frame clones and drops some. In the table there are 100,000 to 120,000 clones, more than 70% of which are singletons. This CDR3 is 16 amino acids long. V was clipped by 1 base and J by 7 bases; unmatched bases: 6. Germline V lookup: CDR1 LGHDT, CDR2 YNNKEL (reference sequence). The sequence was collected from a woman aged 45-65 years with acute or convalescent COVID-19. V gene TRBV3-1 (or the pseudogene TRBV3-2) combines with J gene TRBJ2-3, with 12 bases aligning to TRBD2. Sequenced material: peripheral blood. CDR3 amino acids: CASSQATSGGRNTQYF. CDR3 sequence (DNA): TGTGCCAGCAGCCAAGCGACTAGCGGGGGCAGGAATACGCAGTATTTT.